The present T cell receptor (beta chain) was sequenced within a study of cytomegalovirus exposure and HLA in healthy donors. About the research overall: A later analysis reported the same platform for the 120 validation repertoires and the 500 to 700 first-cohort repertoires.

Measured with immunoSEQ multiplex PCR; TCRdb has only the in-frame clones, and not every one. The sample contains 100,000 to 150,000 clones, about 96% of which appear only once. Among the roughly 120 subjects of the validation cohort, separate from the roughly 700-subject first cohort, were the donors. Turning to this clone: Antigen unknown.

Study-level findings and limits: Most TCR sequences were seen very rarely across donors, but some public TCRs occurred in many.

The V end was cut by 5 bases, the J end by 3 bases, with 20 bases between. Germline loops: CDR1 SEHNR, CDR2 FQNEAQ (reference sequence). The CDR3 extends over 16 amino acids. This TCR derives from a man aged 18 to 35 in good health and CMV-seronegative. What was sequenced was PBMCs. V usage is TRBV7-9 and J usage is TRBJ2-7; D gene unclear. This CDR3 is CASSPGSGPGDYEQYF. DNA of the CDR3: TGTGCCAGCAGCCCGGGTTCGGGTCCCGGTGACTACGAGCAGTACTTC.